Sequencing of this T cell receptor (beta chain) was carried out in a study of T cell changes during pregnancy in multiple sclerosis. This clone was counted a single time. Repertoires were generated with immunoSEQ multiplex PCR, while TCRdb's copy carries only in-frame clones and drops some. The table lists roughly 40,000 clones, roughly 90% of them singletons. Per germline, CDR1 LGHNT and CDR2 FRNRAP. V lost 2 bases, J lost 0 bases, and 4 bases stayed unmatched. The CDR3 is made up of 15 amino acids. The chain is built from TRBV12-5 and TRBJ2-7, with 7 nucleotides matching TRBD1. The source was CD8+ T cells from peripheral blood mononuclear cells, collected before pregnancy. This TCR came from a female donor with multiple sclerosis, enrolled in a pregnancy study. The CDR3 DNA reads as TGTGCTAGTGGTTTGATGGACAGGAGCTCCTACGAGCAGTACTTC. Its translation is CASGLMDRSSYEQYF.